The next 14 T cell receptor beta chains were all read from a single sample in a study of blood T cells in healthy people across ages. A J-beta primer mix and a sample-barcoded 5' primer were used in a second PCR of about 7 to 11 cycles. TCRdb itself ran the 5' RACE reads through MiXCR, one entry per CDR3 protein. There are over 700,000 distinct CDR3 sequences in the sample; about 48% occur only once, and roughly 37% lies in the top ten. Sequencing was performed on blood. Receptors originate from an older man in good health.

The chain combines TRBV4-2 with TRBJ2-1; the match to TRBD2 covers 8 bases. This CDR3 region has 16 residues. Germline-derived CDR1 and CDR2 are LGHNA and YNFKEQ. V shed 1 base and J 7 bases; nucleotides not matched to a gene: 9. The CDR3 coding sequence is TGTGCCAGCAGCCAAGCCCCGGGACTAGGTATGAATGAGCAGTTCTTC. Its protein is CASSQAPGLGMNEQFF.

The CDR3 loop is CASSPLGRGNNSPLHF. CDR3 DNA: TGTGCCAGCAGTCCCCTGGGGCGGGGGAATAATTCACCCCTCCACTTT. V gene TRBV27 combines with J gene TRBJ1-6; D may be TRBD1 (5 bases). Trimming took off 5 bases at V and 5 bases at J, with 16 bases between the two ends. Per the germline V gene, CDR1 is MNHEY and CDR2 is SMNVEV (reference sequence). This CDR3 has 16 amino acids.

The genes are TRBV2 and TRBJ1-6; D perhaps matches TRBD1 (6 bases). Germline V lookup: CDR1 SNHLY, CDR2 FYNNEI. V lost 3 bases and J 5 bases, leaving 14 bases between the germline ends. The length of the CDR3 is 16 residues. The CDR3 sequence is CASSDPRGHDNSPLHF. CDR3 bases: TGTGCCAGCAGTGATCCCCGGGGGCATGATAATTCACCCCTCCACTTT.

This chain joins TRBV27 and TRBJ2-7, with a possible D match to TRBD2 (6 bases). V lost 5 bases and J lost 0, with 11 bases in between. Germline V gene sequence: CDR1 MNHEY, CDR2 SMNVEV (reference sequence). CDR3 length: 14 amino acids. CDR3 in amino acids: CASSTAGLSYEQYF. The CDR3, as DNA: TGTGCCAGCAGTACGGCGGGACTCTCCTACGAGCAGTACTTC.

The chain recombines TRBV2 with TRBJ1-5; 7 nucleotides agree with TRBD1. This CDR3 comprises 14 residues. Germline V gene lookup returns CDR1 SNHLY and CDR2 FYNNEI. Trimming took 7 bases from V and 6 from J; bases not matched to a gene: 9. In nucleotides, the CDR3 is TGTGCCAGCACAAGCAGGGGGGAGAGTCAGCCCCAGCATTTT. Translation gives CASTSRGESQPQHF.

This chain uses TRBV5-1 with TRBJ2-1; 13 nucleotides align to TRBD2. This CDR3 has 15 residues. CDR1 is SGHRS and CDR2 is YFSETQ in the germline V gene. The J segment lost 8 bases and the V segment lost 4 bases, leaving 6 bases of the junction unmatched. The CDR3 DNA sequence: TGCGCCAGCAGCCCCGGGACTAGCGGGATATATGAGCAGTTCTTC. Translation gives CASSPGTSGIYEQFF.

The chain recombines TRBV5-1 with TRBJ2-1; 9 bases match TRBD1. The assigned J gene may be wrong: the sequence end matches TRBJ2-7 better. Germline V CDR1 and CDR2: SGHRS, YFSETQ. This CDR3 comprises 14 residues. The CDR3 protein is CASSWDRVYNEQYF. The CDR3 bases are TGCGCCAGCAGCTGGGACAGGGTGTACAATGAGCAGTACTTC.

The chain couples TRBV12-3 or TRBV12-4 to TRBJ1-1, with D hard to call. Trimming took off 3 bases at V and 1 base at J, with 15 bases between the two ends. This CDR3 comprises 16 residues. The CDR3 sequence: CASSFNSYTSNTEAFF. In DNA form, the CDR3 reads TGTGCCAGCAGTTTTAACAGCTACACGTCGAACACTGAAGCTTTCTTT.

The chain employs TRBV29-1 and TRBJ1-2; D not resolved. The CDR3 spans 14 residues. Germline CDR1 and CDR2: SQVTM and ANQGSEA. The V and J ends lost 6 bases and 0 bases respectively, with 14 bases between them. The CDR3 region has the DNA TGCAGCGTCGGGCGTGCTCTCTCTAACTATGGCTACACCTTC. This translates into CSVGRALSNYGYTF.

V gene TRBV6-5 combines with J gene TRBJ2-1; D is unresolved. CDR3 length equals 15 residues. From germline, CDR1 is MNHEY and CDR2 SVGAGI. V lost 6 bases and J 0 bases, leaving 12 bases between the germline ends. Here the CDR3 DNA reads TGTGCCAGCAGACAACAAGTTTTCTCCTACAATGAGCAGTTCTTC. Translated: CASRQQVFSYNEQFF.

On this clonotype: Relative to the germline gene, one junction end is altered; a read error may explain this. V is TRBV3-1 and J is TRBJ1-6; weak D call: TRBD1 (6 bases). The CDR3 contains 14 residues. The germline V gene has CDR1 LGHDT and CDR2 YNNKEL (reference sequence). The CDR3 DNA follows: TGTGCCAGCAGCCAAGTCGGACAGAATTCACCCCCCCACTTT. Translating it yields CASSQVGQNSPPHF.

The chain recombines TRBV7-9 with TRBJ1-6; unclear D gene. The CDR3 has 13 amino acids. Germline V CDR1 and CDR2: SEHNR, FQNEAQ (reference sequence). Trimming left V 1 base short and J 10 bases short, with 8 bases between. CDR3 sequence: CASSLDGYSPLHF. CDR3 bases: TGTGCCAGCAGCTTAGACGGTTACTCACCCCTCCACTTT.

J is TRBJ2-1 and V is TRBV12-3 or TRBV12-4, with D possibly being TRBD2 (6 bases). The CDR3 covers 14 residues. Trimming removed 8 bases at V and 8 bases at J, with 19 bases between. CDR3 coding DNA: TGTGCCAGCGGCCGGGACTCCAAGTCGGATGAGCAGTTCTTC. Protein sequence: CASGRDSKSDEQFF.

This rearrangement joins TRBV4-2 to TRBJ2-4; D possibly corresponds to TRBD2 (6 bases). V lost 2 bases and J 7 bases, leaving 21 bases between the germline ends. The CDR3 loop spans 17 amino acids. Germline CDR1 reads LGHNA; CDR2 reads YNFKEQ. The CDR3 DNA is TGTGCCAGCAGCCAACCCACAATAGGAACAGGAGGGAACATTCAGTACTTC. It yields the protein CASSQPTIGTGGNIQYF.